This T cell receptor (beta chain) came from a study of cytomegalovirus exposure and HLA in healthy donors. Findings and limits, study-wide: Many donors shared some public TCRs, even though most TCR sequences were rare.

PCR employed 60 Vbeta and 13 Jbeta primers. The method was immunoSEQ multiplex PCR; TCRdb's version includes in-frame clones alone and lacks a portion of them. Here the sample spans 200,000 to 250,000 clones, 70% to 85% being singletons. The CDR3 totals 12 residues. Germline assignment: CDR1 MNHEY and CDR2 SVGAGI. Deletions cut 6 bases from V and 0 bases from J, with 6 bases between. Concerning this clone: What it binds is unknown.

Sequenced: PBMCs. This TCR was recovered from a woman in her sixties in good health and CMV-seropositive. The chain is built from TRBV6-5 and TRBJ2-7; D possibly corresponds to TRBD2 (5 bases). The CDR3 DNA reads as TGTGCCAGCAGAGGAGGCTCCTACGAGCAGTACTTC. This translates into CASRGGSYEQYF.